This is a list of T cell receptor beta chains from one sample in a study of Tregs in tolerant kidney transplant recipients. Method: immunoSEQ multiplex PCR; TCRdb's copy keeps in-frame clones and lacks some. The sample lists 92,000 or so clones, approximately 92% occurring once. Sequencing used CD8+ T cells from blood. Every receptor here comes from a human donor in good health. Both conserved end residues are part of each CDR3. The D gene is left open where the match is weak. Rows may omit the clone size; those that give it use once, few, many or a size class.

J gene | D gene | V gene | CDR3 length | clone size | CDR3 DNA | CDR3 protein
TRBJ2-7 | TRBD2 | TRBV7-8 | 15 | . | TGTGCCAGCAGCTTAGCACCGGGACTAGCGGGAGAGCAGTACTTC | CASSLAPGLAGEQYF
TRBJ2-1 | TRBD1 | TRBV6-4 | 15 | . | TGTGCCAGCAGTGACTCGACAGGGGGCTACAATGAGCAGTTCTTC | CASSDSTGGYNEQFF
TRBJ2-1 | . | TRBV13 | 13 | . | TGTGCCAGCAGCGGACTTACCTACAATGAGCAGTTCTTC | CASSGLTYNEQFF
TRBJ2-3 | TRBD2 | TRBV27 | 16 | . | TGTGCCAGCAGTTTAGGCGGCGGGAGGGTAACAGATACGCAGTATTTT | CASSLGGGRVTDTQYF
TRBJ2-1 | TRBD2 | TRBV4-1 | 17 | . | TGCGCCAGCAGCCACCTATCAGCGGGGGAGTCCTACAATGAGCAGTTCTTC | CASSHLSAGESYNEQFF
TRBJ2-3 | . | TRBV19 | 13 | . | TGTGCCAGTAGTATAGATCAGGAAGATACGCAGTATTTT | CASSIDQEDTQYF
TRBJ2-5 | TRBD1 | TRBV5-1 | 15 | . | TGCGCCAGCAGCCTCGGACAGGGGGCGAGGGAGACCCAGTACTTC | CASSLGQGARETQYF
TRBJ1-2 | . | TRBV2 | 13 | . | TGTGCCAGCAGTGTGGTAGGGAACTATGGCTACACCTTC | CASSVVGNYGYTF
TRBJ2-7 | . | TRBV30 | 11 | . | TGTGCCTGGCAGGTTTCCTACGAGCAGTACTTC | CAWQVSYEQYF
TRBJ1-1 | . | TRBV19 | 15 | . | TGTGCCAGTAGTATAACTATGGCACCAAACACTGAAGCTTTCTTT | CASSITMAPNTEAFF
TRBJ1-2 | . | TRBV5-4 | 14 | once | TGTGCCAGCAGCCCGGGGGGTTACGGCTATGGCTACACCTTC | CASSPGGYGYGYTF
TRBJ1-4 | . | TRBV9 | 11 | . | TGTGCCAGCAGGAGTCAGGGGCAACTGTTTTTT | CASRSQGQLFF
TRBJ1-1 | . | TRBV7-8 | 14 | . | TGTGCCAGCAGCACCTCCGGGGCGAACACTGAAGCTTTCTTT | CASSTSGANTEAFF
TRBJ2-7 | TRBD1 | TRBV2 | 15 | . | TGTGCCAGCAGGGAACTACAGGGGGCGGTCTACGAGCAGTACTTC | CASRELQGAVYEQYF
TRBJ2-1 | TRBD1 | TRBV7-8 | 15 | . | TGTGCCAGCAGCCCCAGGGGGACAGGGTCCAATGAGCAGTTCTTC | CASSPRGTGSNEQFF
TRBJ1-6 | . | TRBV30 | 13 | . | TGTGCCTGGAGTGTAGGTGGGGACTCACCCCTCCACTTT | CAWSVGGDSPLHF
TRBJ2-1 | TRBD2 | TRBV11-2 | 15 | . | TGTGCCAGCAGCTTAGCGGGGACTAGCATCCGTGAGCAGTTCTTC | CASSLAGTSIREQFF
TRBJ2-7 | . | TRBV5-4 | 13 | . | TGTGCCAGCAGCTTGGGACGGGGGTTCGGGCAGTACTTC | CASSLGRGFGQYF
TRBJ2-2 | TRBD2 | TRBV5-8 | 16 | once | TGTGCCAGCAGCTTGGGGCTAGCGGGGTTCACCGGGGAGCTGTTTTTT | CASSLGLAGFTGELFF
TRBJ1-1 | . | TRBV6-5 | 13 | . | TGTGCCAGCAGTTACTCCAACAGGGCGTTGGCTTTCTTT | CASSYSNRALAFF
TRBJ2-2 | . | TRBV27 | 13 | . | TGTGCCAGCAGTGGACAGTACACCGGGGAGCTGTTTTTT | CASSGQYTGELFF
TRBJ2-7 | . | TRBV20-1 | 11 | . | TGCAGTGCTGGGGAGAGCTACGAGCAGTACTTC | CSAGESYEQYF
TRBJ2-4 | . | TRBV10-3 | 15 | . | TGTGCCATCAGTGACCTTGCGGTAGCCAAAAACATTCAGTACTTC | CAISDLAVAKNIQYF
TRBJ1-1 | . | TRBV6-5 | 15 | . | TGTGCCAGCAGTACTTCAGGGGCCCTGAACACTGAAGCTTTCTTT | CASSTSGALNTEAFF
TRBJ2-2 | . | TRBV15 | 15 | . | TGTGCCACCAGCCGGCAGGGGGGATCGATCGGGGAGCTGTTTTTT | CATSRQGGSIGELFF
TRBJ1-4 | TRBD1 | TRBV19 | 15 | . | TGTGCCAGTAGTGCCAGACAGGGGGCGTCTGAAAAACTGTTTTTT | CASSARQGASEKLFF
TRBJ1-1 | TRBD1 | TRBV6-5 | 14 | . | TGTGCCAGCGCAGGGGGGATAATGAACACTGAAGCTTTCTTT | CASAGGIMNTEAFF
TRBJ2-6 | TRBD1 | TRBV5-1 | 17 | . | TGCGCCAGCAGCTTGGCCCGACAGGGATACGGGGCCAACGTCCTGACTTTC | CASSLARQGYGANVLTF
TRBJ2-2 | TRBD1 | TRBV4-1 | 14 | few | TGCGCCAGCAGCCAGGGACAGGGGGCCGGGGAGCTGTTTTTT | CASSQGQGAGELFF
TRBJ2-7 | TRBD1 | TRBV11-2 | 15 | . | TGTGCCAGCAGCTTAGGGACAGGGGGCCGTTACGAGCAGTACTTC | CASSLGTGGRYEQYF
TRBJ1-1 | . | TRBV5-1 | 14 | . | TGCGCCAGCAGCTTGGCCAGAATAGGGCTTGAAGCTTTCTTT | CASSLARIGLEAFF
TRBJ2-2 | . | TRBV6-6 | 15 | . | TGTGCCAGCAGCCGCAGGGGTGAGGAAACCGGGGAGCTGTTTTTT | CASSRRGEETGELFF
TRBJ2-7 | . | TRBV20-1 | 11 | . | TGCAGTGCTAAACAGGGTTCGGAGCAGTACTTC | CSAKQGSEQYF
TRBJ2-1 | . | TRBV5-4 | 11 | . | TGTGCCAGCAGCTTTCGGAGTGAGCAGTTCTTC | CASSFRSEQFF
TRBJ1-1 | TRBD1 | TRBV11-2 | 13 | . | TGTGCCAGCAGCTCAGGGGGAGACACTGAAGCTTTCTTT | CASSSGGDTEAFF
TRBJ1-1 | . | TRBV14 | 15 | . | TGTGCCAGCAGCCAAGATTTTGGGTGGAACACTGAAGCTTTCTTT | CASSQDFGWNTEAFF
TRBJ1-4 | . | TRBV7-9 | 14 | once | TGTGCCAGCAGCTTGGGGGCAGGGAACGAAAAACTGTTTTTT | CASSLGAGNEKLFF
TRBJ1-1 | TRBD1 | TRBV7-9 | 13 | . | TGTGCCAGCAGCTCCAGGGGGGTAACTGAAGCTTTCTTT | CASSSRGVTEAFF
TRBJ1-2 | . | TRBV6-6 | 12 | . | TGTGCCAGCCTCGGGGGGGGAGATGGCTACACCTTC | CASLGGGDGYTF
TRBJ1-4 | . | TRBV6-5 | 15 | . | TGTGCCAGCAGTTACCTCGGCTCGATGGGTGAAAAACTGTTTTTT | CASSYLGSMGEKLFF
TRBJ2-7 | TRBD2 | TRBV10-1 | 15 | . | TGCGCCACCCGACGGGAAATAGCGGGCCCCTACGAGCAGTACTTC | CATRREIAGPYEQYF
TRBJ2-7 | TRBD1 | TRBV4-1 | 14 | . | TGCGCCAGCTCCGCCGGGCAGGGGGCCTACGAGCAGTACTTC | CASSAGQGAYEQYF
TRBJ1-2 | . | TRBV6-4 | 14 | . | TGTGCCAGCAGTTACTCTCCCGTTAGCTATGGCTACACCTTC | CASSYSPVSYGYTF
TRBJ1-1 | . | TRBV4-1 | 14 | . | TGCGCCAGCAGCCAAGACAGGGTAACCCTGAGGGCTTTCTTT | CASSQDRVTLRAFF
TRBJ2-2 | . | TRBV9 | 16 | . | TGTGCCAGCAGCGACGGGATTGGCCGGGGCACCGGGGAGCTGTTTTTT | CASSDGIGRGTGELFF
TRBJ2-7 | . | TRBV7-6 | 13 | . | TGTGCCAGCAGCTTAGGTCCGGGGCCCGAGCAGTACTTC | CASSLGPGPEQYF
TRBJ2-7 | . | TRBV10-3 | 15 | . | TGTGCCATCAGTGACGGAGGCGCTAACACCTACGAGCAGTACTTC | CAISDGGANTYEQYF
TRBJ2-7 | . | TRBV11-3 | 15 | . | TGTGCCAGCAGCCCGGGGGCAGGGAGCTCCTACGAGCAGTACTTC | CASSPGAGSSYEQYF
TRBJ1-2 | . | TRBV9 | 17 | . | TGTGCCAGCAGCGTCGGACTGAATACCGTCGGAGGCTATGGCTACACCTTC | CASSVGLNTVGGYGYTF
TRBJ2-2 | TRBD2 | TRBV19 | 16 | . | TGTGCCAGTAGTATAGTAGCGGGAATAGGCACCGGGGAGCTGTTTTTT | CASSIVAGIGTGELFF
TRBJ1-2 | . | TRBV13 | 13 | . | TGTGCCAGCAGCATGCAGGGCCACTATGGCTACACCTTC | CASSMQGHYGYTF
TRBJ2-2 | TRBD1 | TRBV27 | 14 | . | TGTGCCAGCAGAATCACAGGGGCGGCCGGGGAGCTGTTTTTT | CASRITGAAGELFF
TRBJ2-1 | . | TRBV7-8 | 13 | . | TGTGCCAGCAGCTTAGTGGCGACCAATGAGCAGTTCTTC | CASSLVATNEQFF